This T cell receptor (beta chain) was sequenced for a study of cytomegalovirus exposure and HLA in healthy donors. Study context: Findings of an earlier analysis included about 120 million unique TCR beta sequences from 170 million or so T cells. The study's findings and limits: Researchers reportedly found TCR beta sequences accurately predicted most subjects' HLA-A and HLA-B alleles. Per a later analysis, about 15,000 TCR beta sequences showed association with HLA alleles at 0.05 false discovery rate.

Primers: 60 Vbeta forward and 13 Jbeta reverse. Some clones are missing from TCRdb's copy, which holds only in-frame ones; the method was immunoSEQ multiplex PCR. Of over 100,000 clones detected, about 70% appear once; the ten largest clones hold under 8.5%. Healthy bone marrow donors supplied every sample. Notes on this clone: As yet, its antigen is unknown.

Sample: PBMCs. The receptor was isolated from a male donor in good health and CMV-seronegative.

CDR3 sequence (DNA): TGTGCCAGCAACTACGTAAGGAACACTGAAGCTTTCTTT. Amino acids: CASNYVRNTEAFF. The chain is built from TRBV11-2 and TRBJ1-1; D unclear. The CDR3 spans 13 residues. Germline V gives CDR1 SGHAT, CDR2 FQNNGV. V was trimmed by 7 bases and J by 1 base, leaving 10 bases between them.